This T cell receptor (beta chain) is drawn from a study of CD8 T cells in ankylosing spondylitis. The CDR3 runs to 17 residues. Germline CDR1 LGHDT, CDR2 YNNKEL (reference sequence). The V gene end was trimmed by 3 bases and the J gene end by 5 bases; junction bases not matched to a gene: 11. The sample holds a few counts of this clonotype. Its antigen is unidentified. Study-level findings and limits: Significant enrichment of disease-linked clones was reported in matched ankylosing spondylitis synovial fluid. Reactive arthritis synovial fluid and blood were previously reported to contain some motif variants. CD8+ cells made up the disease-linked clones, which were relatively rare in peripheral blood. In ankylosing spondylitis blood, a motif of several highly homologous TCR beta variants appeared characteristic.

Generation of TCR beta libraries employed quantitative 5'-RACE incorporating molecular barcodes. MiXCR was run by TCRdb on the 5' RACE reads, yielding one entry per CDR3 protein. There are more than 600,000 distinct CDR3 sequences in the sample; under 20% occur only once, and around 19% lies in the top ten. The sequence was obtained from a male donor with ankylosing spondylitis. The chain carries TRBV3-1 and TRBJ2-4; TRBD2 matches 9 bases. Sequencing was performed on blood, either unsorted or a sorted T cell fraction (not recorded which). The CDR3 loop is CASSQGGGRAGQNIQYF. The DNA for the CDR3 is TGTGCCAGCAGCCAGGGTGGCGGGAGGGCCGGTCAAAACATTCAGTACTTC.